A selection of T cell receptor beta chains follows, all from one sample in a study of blood T cell repertoires in COVID-19. The table came from immunoSEQ multiplex PCR; TCRdb's copy has only in-frame clones and leaves some out. In the table there are approximately 400,000 clones, roughly four fifths of which are singletons. Sample: peripheral blood. These receptors all come from a human donor with acute or convalescent COVID-19. The donor label of this sample is uncertain. CDR3s include the opening cysteine and the closing phenylalanine or tryptophan. The D gene is left open where the match is weak. The size of a clone is reported for some rows only, either as once, few or many, or as a class for expanded clones.

J gene	clone size	D gene	V gene	CDR3 DNA	CDR3 protein
TRBJ2-1	-	TRBD2	TRBV5-8	TGTGCCAGCAGCCTTAGCGGGGGCCTTTTATATGAGCAGTTCTTC	CASSLSGGLLYEQFF
TRBJ2-1	-	-	TRBV24-1	TGTGCCACCAGTGATTTGGTCGGTAATGAGCAGTTCTTC	CATSDLVGNEQFF
TRBJ1-2	-	-	TRBV5-1	TGCGCCAGCAGCATGAAGACTGCAAACTATGGCTACACCTTC	CASSMKTANYGYTF
TRBJ2-1	-	TRBD2	TRBV6-5	TGTGCCAGCAGAGTTTCTAGCGGATCCTACAATGAGCAGTTCTTC	CASRVSSGSYNEQFF
TRBJ2-3	-	-	TRBV11-2	TGTGCCAGCAGCTTCACCGGGTCTTCAGATACGCAGTATTTT	CASSFTGSSDTQYF
TRBJ2-7	-	-	TRBV24-1	TGTGCCACTCTCTACAGGACAGAAGTTTACGAGCAGTACTTC	CATLYRTEVYEQYF
TRBJ1-6	-	-	TRBV7-6	TGTGCCAGCAGCCCCGCTCGGAATTCACCCCTCCACTTT	CASSPARNSPLHF
TRBJ1-4	-	TRBD1	TRBV5-1	TGCGCCAGCAGCTTTGGGACAGACGAAAAACTGTTTTTT	CASSFGTDEKLFF
TRBJ2-7	-	TRBD2	TRBV7-9	TGTGCCAGCAGCTCCGGGACTAGCAGCTCCGAGCAGTACTTC	CASSSGTSSSEQYF
TRBJ1-6	-	-	TRBV10-3	TGTGCCATCAGACCGGGACTTGGAGATTCACCCCTCCACTTT	CAIRPGLGDSPLHF
TRBJ1-2	-	-	TRBV19	TGTGCCAGTAGTACCCAGACTAGGGCTGATGGCTACACCTTC	CASSTQTRADGYTF
TRBJ1-2	-	-	TRBV5-6	TGTGCCAGCAGACGAGCCACGGTTGGCTACACCTTC	CASRRATVGYTF
TRBJ1-2	once	-	TRBV11-2	TGTGCCAGCAGCTTAGATAACAGGATGCGCTACACCTTC	CASSLDNRMRYTF
TRBJ1-5	few	-	TRBV11-2	TGTGCCAGCAGCTCCACGGTCGGGGTAGGTCAGCCCCAGCATTTT	CASSSTVGVGQPQHF
TRBJ2-5	-	-	TRBV2	TGTGCCAGCAGTGAACCGGGGGGCGCGGAGACCCAGTACTTC	CASSEPGGAETQYF
TRBJ2-7	-	TRBD2	TRBV5-1	TGCGCCAGCAGCTTCACTAGCGGGAGAGGCCACGAGCAGTACTTC	CASSFTSGRGHEQYF
TRBJ1-5	few	-	TRBV10-2	TGCGCCAGCAGAGACGGGAGCAATCAGCCCCAGCATTTT	CASRDGSNQPQHF
TRBJ1-2	few	-	TRBV28	TGTGCCAGCAGTTTCCTCGCCGCGATGATGAGTGGCTACACCTTC	CASSFLAAMMSGYTF
TRBJ2-3	-	TRBD2	TRBV29-1	TGCAGCGTACCCAGGGAGGGTATCTCGGGCACAGATACGCAGTATTTT	CSVPREGISGTDTQYF
TRBJ1-5	few	-	TRBV2	TGTGCCAGCACCCGGGACTCTAGCAATCAGCCCCAGCATTTT	CASTRDSSNQPQHF
TRBJ2-7	few	TRBD1	TRBV6-5	TGTGCCAGCAGAGATCCGGGACAGGGGGTCTACGAGCAGTACTTC	CASRDPGQGVYEQYF